This T cell receptor (beta chain) appears in the sequencing data of a study of technical replicates of blood from a few donors. Germline CDR1 is LNHNV and CDR2 is YYDKDF (reference sequence). The CDR3 is 14 residues long. V lost 0 bases, J lost 1 base, and 6 bases lay in between. Profiled with immunoSEQ multiplex PCR; TCRdb holds only in-frame clones, not every one. The sample holds some 96,000 clones, approximately 95% seen once. The source material was T cells isolated from PBMCs. The receptor's source is a human donor in good health. This chain joins TRBV15 and TRBJ1-1; D remains ambiguous. CDR3 sequence (DNA): TGTGCCACCAGCAGAGATATGGCGAACACTGAAGCTTTCTTT. Its translation is CATSRDMANTEAFF. Full variable domain (outside the CDR3, taken from reference TRBV15 and TRBJ1-1): DAMVIQNPRYQVTQFGKPVTLSCSQTLNHNVMYWYQQKSSQAPKLLFHYYDKDFNNEADTPDNFQSRRPNTSFCFLDIRSPGLGDTAMYLCATSRDMANTEAFFGQGTRLTVV.